Presented here are 21 T cell receptor beta chains from one specimen sequenced in a study of T cells in tumors after PD-1 blockade. Assay: immunoSEQ multiplex PCR; the TCRdb copy retains only in-frame clones and omits some. The top ten clones hold roughly a sixth of a sample with tens of thousands of clones, about four fifths of them seen once. The sample in question was PBMCs, obtained before anti-PD-1 treatment. The source of these receptors is a human donor with basal cell carcinoma.

This chain connects TRBV11-3 to TRBJ2-5; D might be TRBD2 (6 bases). Germline V gene lookup returns CDR1 SGHNT and CDR2 YENEEA. The CDR3 runs 14 residues. The V gene lost 2 bases and the J gene lost 1 base, with 8 bases spanning the gap. The CDR3 region has the DNA TGTGCCAGCAGCTTACGGGGGTCCCAAGAGACCCAGTACTTC. Protein sequence: CASSLRGSQETQYF. The variable domain in full, completed from reference TRBV11-3 and TRBJ2-5, reads EAGVVQSPRYKIIEKKQPVAFWCNPISGHNTLYWYLQNLGQGPELLIRYENEEAVDDSQLPKDRFSAERLKGVDSTLKIQPAELGDSAVYLCASSLRGSQETQYFGPGTRLLVL.

CDR3 protein: CASSLNHQPQHF. The CDR3 region has the DNA TGTGCCAGTAGTCTTAATCATCAGCCCCAGCATTTT. J is TRBJ1-5 and V is TRBV19; D uncertain. CDR1 and CDR2 from the germline V gene are LNHDA and SQIVND (reference sequence). The CDR3 runs to 12 residues. Trimming removed 5 bases at V and 5 bases at J, with 7 bases between. Variable domain in full (rest from reference TRBV19 and TRBJ1-5): DGGITQSPKYLFRKEGQNVTLSCEQNLNHDAMYWYRQDPGQGLRLIYYSQIVNDFQKGDIAEGYSVSREKKESFPLTVTSAQKNPTAFYLCASSLNHQPQHFGDGTRLSIL.

The chain carries TRBV9 and TRBJ1-2, with D possibly TRBD1 on 6 matching bases. There are 13 residues in the CDR3. In germline, CDR1 is SGDLS, CDR2 YYNGEE. The V gene lost 0 bases and the J gene lost 7 bases, with 10 bases spanning the gap. This chain's CDR3 is CASSVAGGGGYTF. CDR3 sequence (DNA): TGTGCCAGCAGCGTAGCGGGGGGCGGTGGCTACACCTTC. Full variable domain (missing parts from reference TRBV9 and TRBJ1-2): DSGVTQTPKHLITATGQRVTLRCSPRSGDLSVYWYQQSLDQGLQFLIQYYNGEERAKGNILERFSAQQFPDLHSELNLSSLELGDSALYFCASSVAGGGGYTFGSGTRLTVV.

The chain combines TRBV15 with TRBJ1-5, with a tentative D call TRBD1 (5 bases). The V end lost 1 base, the J end lost 1 base, and 17 bases lay between the germline ends. CDR1 and CDR2 from the germline V gene are LNHNV and YYDKDF (reference sequence). This CDR3 region has 18 residues. CDR3 coding DNA: TGTGCCACCAGCAGAGTTGCAGGGATGATAGGAAGCAATCAGCCCCAGCATTTT. Translating gives CATSRVAGMIGSNQPQHF.

The chain couples TRBV7-6 to TRBJ2-1; 7 bases map to TRBD1. With V trimmed by 5 bases and J by 0 bases, 4 bases remained unmatched. CDR3 length: 15 residues. Looked up from germline, CDR1 is SGHVS and CDR2 is FNYEAQ. CDR3 residues: CASSRQGGSYNEQFF. The DNA for the CDR3 is TGTGCCAGCAGCCGACAGGGCGGCTCCTACAATGAGCAGTTCTTC.

This chain connects TRBV28 to TRBJ2-1; no definite D call. The V end was cut by 1 base, the J end by 13 bases, with 8 bases between. The germline V gene encodes CDR1 MDHEN and CDR2 SYDVKM. The CDR3 has 11 residues. The CDR3 region is CASSLSDVQFF. The CDR3 DNA reads as TGTGCCAGCAGTTTATCTGATGTTCAGTTCTTC.

The V gene is TRBV19, the J gene TRBJ1-5; 11 bases map to TRBD1. CDR1 LNHDA and CDR2 SQIVND come from the germline V gene (reference sequence). Trimming at V came to 4 bases and at J to 2 bases, leaving 16 bases not matched to a gene. This CDR3 contains 20 residues. CDR3 coding DNA: TGTGCCAGTAGTACGCCGGACAGGGGGCAATATTATAGAGGCAATCAGCCCCAGCATTTT. Translated, it gives CASSTPDRGQYYRGNQPQHF.

The V gene is TRBV6-6, the J gene TRBJ1-1, with a tentative D call TRBD1 (5 bases). This CDR3 comprises 14 residues. V lost 2 bases, J lost 4 bases, and 11 bases lay in between. Per the germline V gene, CDR1 is MNHNY and CDR2 is SVGAGI (reference sequence). The DNA for the CDR3 is TGTGCCAGCAGTTACGGGACGGGGGGCACTGAAGCTTTCTTT. It translates to CASSYGTGGTEAFF.

This chain joins TRBV4-2 and TRBJ2-3; no clear D gene. The CDR3 covers 14 residues. Germline values: CDR1 LGHNA, CDR2 YNFKEQ. With 1 base removed from V and 4 bases from J, the gap between germline ends came to 9 bases. This chain's CDR3 is CASSQGIYADTQYF. The CDR3 DNA follows: TGTGCCAGCAGCCAAGGTATTTACGCAGATACGCAGTATTTT.

Only one count was recorded for this clone. The chain couples TRBV7-8 to TRBJ2-5; 9 bases fit TRBD2. Germline lookup yields CDR1 SGHVS and CDR2 FQNEAQ. The CDR3 contains 15 residues. V lost 5 bases and J lost 0; bases outside the gene matches: 4. The CDR3 coding sequence is TGTGCCAGCAGCCACGGACTAGCGCACCAAGAGACCCAGTACTTC. Translated, it gives CASSHGLAHQETQYF.

The chain combines TRBV9 with TRBJ2-5; maybe TRBD1 (6 bases). This CDR3 region has 15 residues. With 4 bases removed from V and 5 bases from J, the gap between germline ends came to 18 bases. The germline gives CDR1 SGDLS, CDR2 YYNGEE. The CDR3 here is CASSPQPQGLETQYF. CDR3 DNA: TGTGCCAGCAGCCCCCAACCCCAGGGGCTGGAGACCCAGTACTTC.

The chain combines TRBV6-5 with TRBJ2-1, with D hard to call. The germline V and J ends were trimmed by 6 bases and 0 bases, with 12 bases remaining between them. Germline V gene lookup returns CDR1 MNHEY and CDR2 SVGAGI. This CDR3 is built from 15 residues. Here the CDR3 reads CASRAAVISYNEQFF. The CDR3 nucleotides are TGTGCCAGCAGGGCGGCAGTTATCTCCTACAATGAGCAGTTCTTC.

This clone occurred once. V is TRBV5-6 and J is TRBJ2-1; D gene uncertain. V shed 0 bases and J shed 0 bases, with 10 bases lying between them. This CDR3 contains 16 residues. CDR1 SGHDT and CDR2 YYEEEE come from the germline V gene. The CDR3, as DNA: TGTGCCAGCAGCTTGGGCCTTTCGGACTCCTACAATGAGCAGTTCTTC. This translates into CASSLGLSDSYNEQFF.

The chain couples TRBV5-1 to TRBJ2-3; 11 bases match TRBD2. Trimming cost V 2 bases and J 2 bases; bases outside gene matches: 4. This CDR3 is 16 amino acids long. The germline V gene encodes CDR1 SGHRS and CDR2 YFSETQ. CDR3 sequence: CASSFGTSGLTDTQYF. In DNA form, the CDR3 reads TGCGCCAGCAGCTTTGGGACTAGCGGACTCACAGATACGCAGTATTTT.

J is TRBJ2-1 and V is TRBV7-8; 9 bases match TRBD2. This CDR3 has 14 residues. The J segment lost 7 bases and the V segment lost 3 bases, leaving 4 bases of the junction unmatched. From germline, CDR1 is SGHVS and CDR2 FQNEAQ. The DNA of the CDR3 is TGTGCCAGCAGCTTGGGACTAGCCTGGAATGAGCAGTTCTTC. Its protein product is CASSLGLAWNEQFF.

CDR3 amino acids: CASTGTSGETQYF. The CDR3 region has the DNA TGTGCCAGCACCGGGACTAGCGGGGAGACCCAGTACTTC. V usage is TRBV12-3 or TRBV12-4 and J usage is TRBJ2-5; 12 positions agree with TRBD2. The CDR3 has 13 residues. With V trimmed by 7 bases and J by 5 bases, 2 bases remained unmatched.

The chain links TRBV2 to TRBJ1-5; 7 bases are shared with TRBD1. V lost 4 bases and J lost 6; bases outside the gene matches: 9. Per germline, CDR1 SNHLY and CDR2 FYNNEI. This CDR3 is 15 amino acids long. The CDR3 here is CASSVGWQGGQPQHF. The CDR3 nucleotides read TGTGCCAGCAGTGTGGGCTGGCAGGGGGGTCAGCCCCAGCATTTT.

J is TRBJ2-6 and V is TRBV20-1; D call uncertain. The CDR3 is made up of 12 amino acids. Germline V gene lookup returns CDR1 DFQATT and CDR2 SNEGSKA (reference sequence). Trimming took 3 bases from V and 7 from J, leaving 7 bases between them. This chain's CDR3 is CSASTDANVLTF. CDR3 DNA sequence: TGCAGTGCTAGTACTGACGCCAACGTCCTGACTTTC.

The V call is TRBV18, the J call TRBJ2-7; 7 bases agree with TRBD1. The germline gives CDR1 KGHSH, CDR2 LQKENI. V was pared by 0 bases and J by 2 bases, with 13 bases of the junction left unmatched. The length of the CDR3 is 18 residues. CDR3 nucleotides: TGTGCCAGCTCACCACCACCGACAGGGAATATTCTTACCTACGAGCAGTACTTC. It yields the protein CASSPPPTGNILTYEQYF.

The chain couples TRBV29-1 to TRBJ1-4, with D unclear. V lost 5 bases and J lost 8, with 18 bases in between. This CDR3 is 14 amino acids long. Germline CDR1 reads SQVTM; CDR2 reads ANQGSEA. The CDR3 loop reads CSVYPGTQQEKLFF. The CDR3 DNA is TGCAGCGTTTATCCCGGTACCCAACAAGAAAAACTGTTTTTT.

V usage is TRBV13 and J usage is TRBJ2-3; TRBD1 might be the D (6 bases). The germline CDR1 and CDR2 sequences are PRHDT and FYEKMQ (reference sequence). The CDR3 extends over 14 amino acids. V gave up 4 bases and J gave up 6 bases, with 14 bases separating them. The CDR3 DNA reads as TGTGCCAGCAGCTCCACCTCTCAGGGGGATACGCAGTATTTT. It yields the protein CASSSTSQGDTQYF. The full variable domain, completed using reference TRBV13 and TRBJ2-3, is AAGVIQSPRHLIKEKRETATLKCYPIPRHDTVYWYQQGPGQDPQFLISFYEKMQSDKGSIPDRFSAQQFSDYHSELNMSSLELGDSALYFCASSSTSQGDTQYFGPGTRLTVL.